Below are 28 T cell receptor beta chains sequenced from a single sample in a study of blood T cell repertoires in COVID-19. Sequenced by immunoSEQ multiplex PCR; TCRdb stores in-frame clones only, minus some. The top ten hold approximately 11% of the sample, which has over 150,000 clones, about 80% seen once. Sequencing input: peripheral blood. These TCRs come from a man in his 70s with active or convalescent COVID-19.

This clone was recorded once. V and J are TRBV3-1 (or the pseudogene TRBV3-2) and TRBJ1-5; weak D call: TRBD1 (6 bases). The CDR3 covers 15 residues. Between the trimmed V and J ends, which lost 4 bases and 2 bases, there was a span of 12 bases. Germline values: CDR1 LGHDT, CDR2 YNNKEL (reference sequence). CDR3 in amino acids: CASSPQGQGNQPQHF. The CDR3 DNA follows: TGTGCCAGCAGCCCCCAGGGGCAGGGCAATCAGCCCCAGCATTTT.

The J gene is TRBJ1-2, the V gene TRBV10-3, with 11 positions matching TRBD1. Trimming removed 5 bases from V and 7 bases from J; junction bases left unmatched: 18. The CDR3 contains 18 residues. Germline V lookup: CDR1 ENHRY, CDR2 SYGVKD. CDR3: CAISMARLDRGLIVGYTF. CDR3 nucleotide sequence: TGTGCCATCAGTATGGCCCGTTTGGACAGGGGGCTGATCGTTGGCTACACCTTC.

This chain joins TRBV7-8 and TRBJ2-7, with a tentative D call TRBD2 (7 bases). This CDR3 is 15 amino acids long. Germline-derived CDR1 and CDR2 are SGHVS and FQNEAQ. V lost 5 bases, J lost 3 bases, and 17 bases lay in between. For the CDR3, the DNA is TGTGCCAGCAGCGCGCGGGGGCGGGAGTACTACGAGCAGTACTTC. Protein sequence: CASSARGREYYEQYF.

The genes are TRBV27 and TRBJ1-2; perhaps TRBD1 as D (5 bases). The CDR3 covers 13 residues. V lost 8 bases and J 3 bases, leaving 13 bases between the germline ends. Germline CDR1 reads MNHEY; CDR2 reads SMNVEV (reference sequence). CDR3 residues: CASSRQIYYGYTF. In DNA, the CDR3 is TGTGCCAGCTCCAGACAGATTTACTATGGCTACACCTTC.

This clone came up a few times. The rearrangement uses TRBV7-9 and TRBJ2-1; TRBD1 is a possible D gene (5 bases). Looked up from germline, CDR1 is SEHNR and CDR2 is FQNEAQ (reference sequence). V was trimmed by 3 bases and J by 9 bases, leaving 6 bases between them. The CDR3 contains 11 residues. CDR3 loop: CASSFDSEQFF. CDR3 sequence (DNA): TGTGCCAGCAGCTTCGACAGTGAGCAGTTCTTC.

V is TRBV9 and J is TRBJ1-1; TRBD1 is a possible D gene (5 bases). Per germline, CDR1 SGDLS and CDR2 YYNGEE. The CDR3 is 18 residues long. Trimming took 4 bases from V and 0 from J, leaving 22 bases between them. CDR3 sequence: CASSKQRAQGSLNTEAFF. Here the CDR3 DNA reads TGTGCCAGCAGCAAACAACGTGCGCAGGGCAGCTTGAACACTGAAGCTTTCTTT. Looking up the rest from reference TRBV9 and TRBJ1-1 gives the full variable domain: DSGVTQTPKHLITATGQRVTLRCSPRSGDLSVYWYQQSLDQGLQFLIQYYNGEERAKGNILERFSAQQFPDLHSELNLSSLELGDSALYFCASSKQRAQGSLNTEAFFGQGTRLTVV.

The CDR3 here is CASSKQGNEQYF. CDR3 bases: TGTGCCAGCAGCAAACAGGGAAACGAGCAGTACTTC. The genes are TRBV7-9 and TRBJ2-7; perhaps TRBD1 as D (6 bases). CDR3 length: 12 residues. Germline CDR1 is SEHNR and CDR2 is FQNEAQ (reference sequence). V was pared by 5 bases and J by 5 bases, with 10 bases between.

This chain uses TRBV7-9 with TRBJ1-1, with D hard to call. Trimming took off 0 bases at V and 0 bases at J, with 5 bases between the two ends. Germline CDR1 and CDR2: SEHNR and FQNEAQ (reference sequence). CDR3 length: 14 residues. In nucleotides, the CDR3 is TGTGCCAGCAGCTTAGCGTCTGTGAACACTGAAGCTTTCTTT. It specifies CASSLASVNTEAFF.

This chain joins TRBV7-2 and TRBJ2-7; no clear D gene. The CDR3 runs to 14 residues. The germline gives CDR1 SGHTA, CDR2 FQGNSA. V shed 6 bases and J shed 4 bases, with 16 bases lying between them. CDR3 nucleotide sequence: TGTGCCAGCAGTAGTGGATCCCTAGTTTACGAGCAGTACTTC. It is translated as CASSSGSLVYEQYF. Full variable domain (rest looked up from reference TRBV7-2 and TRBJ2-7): GAGVSQSPSNKVTEKGKDVELRCDPISGHTALYWYRQSLGQGLEFLIYFQGNSAPDKSGLPSDRFSAERTGGSVSTLTIQRTQQEDSAVYLCASSSGSLVYEQYFGPGTRLTVT.

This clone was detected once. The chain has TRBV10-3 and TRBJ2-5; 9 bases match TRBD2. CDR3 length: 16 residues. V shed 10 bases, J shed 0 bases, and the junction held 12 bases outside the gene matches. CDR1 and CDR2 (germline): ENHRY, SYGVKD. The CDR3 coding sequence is TGTGCCACTGCACCCTCTAGCGGGGCCCACCAAGAGACCCAGTACTTC. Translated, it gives CATAPSSGAHQETQYF.

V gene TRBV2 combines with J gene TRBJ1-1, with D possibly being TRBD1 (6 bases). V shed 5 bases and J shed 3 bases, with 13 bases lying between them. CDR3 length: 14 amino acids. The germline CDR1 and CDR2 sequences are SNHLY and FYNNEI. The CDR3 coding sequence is TGTGCCAGCAGTTTCACAGGGACCCACACTGAAGCTTTCTTT. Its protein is CASSFTGTHTEAFF.

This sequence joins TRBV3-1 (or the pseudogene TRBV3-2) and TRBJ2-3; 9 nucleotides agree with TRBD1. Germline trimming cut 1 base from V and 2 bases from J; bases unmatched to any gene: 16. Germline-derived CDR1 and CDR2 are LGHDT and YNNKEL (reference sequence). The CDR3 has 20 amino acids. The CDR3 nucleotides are TGTGCCAGCAGCCAAGTGGACTGGACAGGGGACGACCCCGACACAGATACGCAGTATTTT. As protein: CASSQVDWTGDDPDTDTQYF.

The CDR3 reads CAWSVSPLEQYF. CDR3 coding DNA: TGTGCCTGGAGTGTATCCCCCCTCGAGCAGTACTTC. The chain recombines TRBV30 with TRBJ2-7; D unclear. Trimming removed 0 bases at V and 6 bases at J, with 9 bases between. CDR3 length: 12 residues. Germline CDR1 GTSNPN, CDR2 SVGIG (reference sequence).

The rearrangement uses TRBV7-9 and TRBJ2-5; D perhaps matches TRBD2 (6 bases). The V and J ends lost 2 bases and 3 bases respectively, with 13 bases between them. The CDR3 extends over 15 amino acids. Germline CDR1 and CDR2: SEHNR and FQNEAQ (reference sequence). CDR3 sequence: CASSLNWWGEETQYF. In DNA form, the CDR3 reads TGTGCCAGCAGCTTAAACTGGTGGGGGGAAGAGACCCAGTACTTC.

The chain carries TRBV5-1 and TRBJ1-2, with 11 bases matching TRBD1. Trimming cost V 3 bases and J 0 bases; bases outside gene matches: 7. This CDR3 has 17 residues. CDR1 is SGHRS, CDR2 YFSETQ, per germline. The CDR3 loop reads CASSSTPGQGANYGYTF. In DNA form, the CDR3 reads TGCGCCAGCAGCTCCACACCGGGACAGGGGGCTAACTATGGCTACACCTTC. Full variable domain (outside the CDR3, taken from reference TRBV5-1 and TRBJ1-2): KAGVTQTPRYLIKTRGQQVTLSCSPISGHRSVSWYQQTPGQGLQFLFEYFSETQRNKGNFPGRFSGRQFSNSRSEMNVSTLELGDSALYLCASSSTPGQGANYGYTFGSGTRLTVV.

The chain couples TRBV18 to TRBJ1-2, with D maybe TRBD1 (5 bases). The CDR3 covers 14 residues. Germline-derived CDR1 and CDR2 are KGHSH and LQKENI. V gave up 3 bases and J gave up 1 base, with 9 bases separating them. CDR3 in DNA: TGTGCCAGCTCACCCACAGGCGGTAACTATGGCTACACCTTC. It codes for CASSPTGGNYGYTF.

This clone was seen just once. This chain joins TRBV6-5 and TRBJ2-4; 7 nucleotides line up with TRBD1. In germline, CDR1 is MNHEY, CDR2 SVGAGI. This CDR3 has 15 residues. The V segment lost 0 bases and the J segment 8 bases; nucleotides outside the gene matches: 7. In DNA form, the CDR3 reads TGTGCCAGCAGTTACTCCACAGGGGTGAAAGACATTCAGTACTTC. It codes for CASSYSTGVKDIQYF.

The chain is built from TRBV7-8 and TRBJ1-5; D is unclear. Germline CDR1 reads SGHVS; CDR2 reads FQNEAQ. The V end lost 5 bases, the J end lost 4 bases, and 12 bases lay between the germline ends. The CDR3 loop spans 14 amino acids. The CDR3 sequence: CASSPRAENQPQHF. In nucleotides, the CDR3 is TGTGCCAGCAGCCCGAGGGCAGAAAATCAGCCCCAGCATTTT.

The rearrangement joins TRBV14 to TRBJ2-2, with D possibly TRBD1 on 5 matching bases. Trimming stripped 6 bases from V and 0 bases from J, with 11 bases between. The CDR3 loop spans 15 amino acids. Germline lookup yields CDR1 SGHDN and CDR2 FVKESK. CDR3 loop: CASRRTSANTGELFF. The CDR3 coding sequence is TGTGCCAGCAGGCGGACATCGGCGAACACCGGGGAGCTGTTTTTT.

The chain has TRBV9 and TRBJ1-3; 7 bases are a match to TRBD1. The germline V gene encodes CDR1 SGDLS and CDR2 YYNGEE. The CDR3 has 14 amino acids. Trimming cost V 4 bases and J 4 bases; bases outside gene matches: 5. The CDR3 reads CASSPRQGGNTIYF. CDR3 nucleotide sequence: TGTGCCAGCAGCCCCCGACAGGGAGGAAACACCATATATTTT.

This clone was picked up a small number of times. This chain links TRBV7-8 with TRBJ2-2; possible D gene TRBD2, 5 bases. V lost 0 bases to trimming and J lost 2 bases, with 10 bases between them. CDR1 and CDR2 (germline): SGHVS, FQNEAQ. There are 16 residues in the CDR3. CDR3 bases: TGTGCCAGCAGCTTAGCGCGGGCCAGAAACACCGGGGAGCTGTTTTTT. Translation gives CASSLARARNTGELFF.

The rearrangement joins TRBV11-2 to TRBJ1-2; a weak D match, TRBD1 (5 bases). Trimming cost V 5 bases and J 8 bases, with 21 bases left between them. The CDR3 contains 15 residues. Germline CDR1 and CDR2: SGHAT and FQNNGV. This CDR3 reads CASSLGGSLLGGYTF. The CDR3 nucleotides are TGTGCCAGCAGCCTGGGGGGATCCCTCCTCGGGGGCTACACCTTC.

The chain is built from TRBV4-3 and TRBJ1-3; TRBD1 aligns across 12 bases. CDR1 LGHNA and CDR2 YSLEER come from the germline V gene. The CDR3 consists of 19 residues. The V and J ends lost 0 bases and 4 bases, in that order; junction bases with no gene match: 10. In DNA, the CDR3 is TGCGCCAGCAGCCAAGATTGGGGGACAGGGGGCTCGTCGGGAAACACCATATATTTT. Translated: CASSQDWGTGGSSGNTIYF.

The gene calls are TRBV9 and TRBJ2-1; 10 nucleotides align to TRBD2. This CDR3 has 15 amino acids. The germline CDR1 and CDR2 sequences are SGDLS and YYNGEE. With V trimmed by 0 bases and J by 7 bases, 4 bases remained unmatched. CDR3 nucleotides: TGTGCCAGCAGCGTAGCCCTAGCGGGAGATAATGAGCAGTTCTTC. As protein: CASSVALAGDNEQFF.

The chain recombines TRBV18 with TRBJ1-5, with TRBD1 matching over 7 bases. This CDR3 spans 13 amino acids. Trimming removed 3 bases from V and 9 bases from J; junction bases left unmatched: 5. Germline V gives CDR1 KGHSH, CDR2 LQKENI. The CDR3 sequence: CASSPPTGRPQHF. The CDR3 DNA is TGTGCCAGCTCACCCCCGACAGGGCGGCCCCAGCATTTT.

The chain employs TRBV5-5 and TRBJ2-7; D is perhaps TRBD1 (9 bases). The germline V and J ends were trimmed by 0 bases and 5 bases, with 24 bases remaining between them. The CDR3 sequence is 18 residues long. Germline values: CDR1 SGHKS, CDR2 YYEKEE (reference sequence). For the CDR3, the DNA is TGTGCCAGCAGCTTGGTCGGGGGGGAGGACAGGGGCGTCCACGAGCAGTACTTC. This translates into CASSLVGGEDRGVHEQYF.

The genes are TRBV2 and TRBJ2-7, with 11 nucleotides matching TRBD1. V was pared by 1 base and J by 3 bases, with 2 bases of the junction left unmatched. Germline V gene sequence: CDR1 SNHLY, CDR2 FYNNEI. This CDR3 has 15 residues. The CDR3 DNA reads TGTGCCAGCAGTGAAGAGGGGACAGGGGGCTACGAGCAGTACTTC. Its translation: CASSEEGTGGYEQYF.

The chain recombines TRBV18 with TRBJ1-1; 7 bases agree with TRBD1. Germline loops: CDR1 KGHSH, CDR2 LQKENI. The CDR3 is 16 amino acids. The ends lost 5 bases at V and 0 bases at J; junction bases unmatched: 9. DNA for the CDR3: TGTGCCAGCTCAGATCGGACAGGTCGCATGAACACTGAAGCTTTCTTT. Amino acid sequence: CASSDRTGRMNTEAFF.